A single sample gave rise to the 9 T cell receptor beta chains below, sequenced in a study of patients and donors after allogeneic stem cell transplantation. MiXCR, run by TCRdb on the RT-PCR reads, gives a single entry per CDR3 protein. Seen here are hundreds of thousands of distinct CDR3 sequences, more than 15% observed once, and the top ten hold 7.2%. Sequenced: blood, either unsorted or a sorted T cell fraction (not recorded which). The receptor set was obtained from a human donor who was either an allogeneic HSCT recipient or a stem cell or donor lymphocyte infusion donor (not recorded which). It is not recorded whose cells these are; they may come from a transplant donor.

J is TRBJ2-3 and V is TRBV9, with TRBD2 as a possible D gene (7 bases). Germline-derived CDR1 and CDR2 are SGDLS and YYNGEE. Trimming left V 3 bases short and J 4 bases short, with 12 bases between. The CDR3 spans 14 residues. The CDR3 here is CASSARGAADTQYF. The CDR3 DNA reads as TGTGCCAGCAGCGCCCGGGGGGCGGCAGATACGCAGTATTTT.

This chain uses TRBV6-5 with TRBJ2-1; D is undetermined. Germline lookup yields CDR1 MNHEY and CDR2 SVGAGI. Trimming took off 8 bases at V and 11 bases at J, with 10 bases between the two ends. CDR3 length: 10 residues. The CDR3 loop is CASGSPKQFF. CDR3 coding DNA: TGTGCCAGCGGGTCTCCCAAGCAGTTCTTC.

This chain connects TRBV4-3 to TRBJ2-1; D may be TRBD2 (5 bases). The CDR3 extends over 13 amino acids. The germline V gene has CDR1 LGHNA and CDR2 YSLEER. V dropped 0 bases and J dropped 11 bases, with 11 bases sitting between them. The CDR3: CASSQEARVKQFF. The CDR3 DNA follows: TGCGCCAGCAGCCAAGAGGCGCGGGTGAAGCAGTTCTTC.

This clonotype appeared a single time. This chain links TRBV24-1 with TRBJ2-2; tentatively, D is TRBD1 or TRBD2 (5 bases each). The ends were cut back, 1 base at V and 7 bases at J, with 15 bases in the middle. CDR1 and CDR2 from the germline V gene are KGHDR and SFDVKD. There are 16 residues in the CDR3. CDR3 loop: CATSDFPSSGSGELFF. CDR3 sequence (DNA): TGTGCCACCAGTGATTTCCCCTCCTCAGGGAGCGGGGAGCTGTTTTTT.

This clonotype was seen more than once but under ten times. The rearrangement links TRBV6-2 or TRBV6-3 to TRBJ2-3, with TRBD1 as a possible D gene (7 bases). Germline V gives CDR1 MNHEY, CDR2 SVGEGT. The CDR3 consists of 15 residues. The V end lost 4 bases, the J end lost 1 base, and 12 bases lay between the germline ends. The CDR3 region has the DNA TGTGCCAGCAGTTTGCGCAGGGGGGGCACAGATACGCAGTATTTT. It encodes CASSLRRGGTDTQYF.

V and J are TRBV6-1 and TRBJ1-2; D is ambiguous. The V gene's germline CDR1 is MNHNS and CDR2 SASEGT. The CDR3 is made up of 13 amino acids. The V end was cut by 4 bases, the J end by 8 bases, with 14 bases between. This CDR3 reads CASSVLTVNGYTF. In nucleotides, the CDR3 is TGTGCCAGCAGTGTACTAACAGTGAACGGCTACACCTTC.

Points on this clonotype: A clone one base away is much larger, so this may be a read error. The chain is built from TRBV4-1 and TRBJ2-2; 8 nucleotides match TRBD2. V shed 11 bases and J 4 bases; nucleotides not matched to a gene: 12. CDR1 MGHRA and CDR2 YSYEKL come from the germline V gene. The CDR3 spans 15 residues. The CDR3: CAGLSRREATGELFF. Written as DNA, the CDR3 is TGCGCCGGCCTATCACGGCGGGAGGCCACCGGGGAGCTGTTTTTT.

The gene calls are TRBV7-2 and TRBJ1-4, with TRBD1 identical over 7 bases. The ends lost 6 bases at V and 10 bases at J; junction bases unmatched: 11. CDR1 and CDR2 (germline): SGHTA, FQGNSA. This CDR3 contains 14 residues. CDR3 sequence reads: CASSYTGEVGKLFF. The CDR3, as DNA: TGTGCCAGCAGTTATACAGGGGAAGTGGGAAAACTGTTTTTT.

Comments on this clonotype: A read error may account for a junction end that differs from germline. The V gene is TRBV3-1, the J gene TRBJ2-1; 9 nucleotides line up with TRBD2. CDR3 length: 16 residues. The germline CDR1 and CDR2 sequences are LGHDT and YNNKEL (reference sequence). The CDR3 protein is CASSLLTSGSSNEQFF. In nucleotides, the CDR3 is TGTGCCAGCAGCCTCCTGACTAGCGGCTCCTCCAATGAGCAGTTCTTC.